This T cell receptor beta chain originates from a study of blood T cell repertoires in COVID-19. Looking at the study overall: Samples representing acute and convalescent COVID-19 were sourced from the United States, Italy and Spain.

Original processing notes: Counts of nucleated cells, estimated from reference gene primer amplification, were obtained. Generated by immunoSEQ multiplex PCR, the TCRdb table keeps only in-frame clones and is missing some. That table furnishes V, J and clone size, whereas the DNA furnished D and trimming. The sample yields roughly 63,000 clones, approximately 91% seen once. CDR1 and CDR2 from the germline V gene are SNHLY and FYNNEI. The CDR3 covers 14 residues. Trimming stripped 2 bases from V and 6 bases from J, with 13 bases between. The sequencing input was peripheral blood. This TCR came from a woman in her forties or fifties with active or convalescent COVID-19. V is TRBV2 and J is TRBJ1-1; D call uncertain. The CDR3 region is CASSEPAEWAEAFF. The CDR3 DNA sequence: TGTGCCAGCAGTGAACCGGCGGAATGGGCTGAAGCTTTCTTT.